This T cell receptor beta chain was sequenced for a study of blood T cells in healthy people across ages. The authors isolated at least 6.5 million PBMCs per sample. V was cut by 2 bases and J by 0 bases, with 35 bases left in between. CDR1 is SGHAT and CDR2 is FQDESV in the germline V gene (reference sequence). This CDR3 comprises 23 residues. For the second PCR, which ran for about 7 to 11 cycles, a sample-barcoded 5' primer and a J-beta primer mix were used. A template-switch adaptor containing 12 random nucleotides labeled each cDNA molecule. TCRdb fed the 5' RACE reads into MiXCR, producing one record per CDR3 protein. The repertoire includes roughly 700,000 distinct CDR3 sequences, 49% of them detected once, and roughly a third sits in the top ten.

This clonotype was obtained from a woman in her fifties or sixties in good health. The chain combines TRBV11-1 with TRBJ2-7; D possibly corresponds to TRBD2 (5 bases). Sequenced sample: blood. In nucleotides, the CDR3 is TGTGCCAGCAGCTTATGGGGTTCTTACCCGGGGAAAATAGTCGGACGAGGCTCCTACGAGCAGTACTTC. It encodes CASSLWGSYPGKIVGRGSYEQYF.